The present T cell receptor (beta chain) was sequenced within a study of cytomegalovirus exposure and HLA in healthy donors. Use of 60 Vbeta and 13 Jbeta primers characterized the PCR. TCRdb's table, derived via immunoSEQ multiplex PCR, lists solely in-frame clones and lacks some. The sample shows around 140,000 clones, around nine tenths of them seen only once. V was shortened by 6 bases and J by 5 bases, with 13 bases between the two germline ends. The CDR3 is 12 residues long. Germline lookup yields CDR1 SQVTM and CDR2 ANQGSEA. Sequencing was performed on PBMCs. The source is a young woman in good health and CMV-seronegative. This chain connects TRBV29-1 to TRBJ2-5; D is ambiguous. The CDR3 is CSVGEYRETQYF. Here the CDR3 DNA reads TGCAGCGTCGGTGAATACCGGGAGACCCAGTACTTC.